A single sample is the source of the 28 T cell receptor beta chains below, sequenced in a study of molecular identifiers for immune sequencing clone quantification. From the PCR reads, TCRdb called clonotypes with MiXCR, one entry per CDR3 protein. The sample holds some 88,000 distinct CDR3 sequences, over 20% seen once. Sequenced: naive CD8+ T cells from blood, with Jurkat cell RNA spiked in. The subset is: FACS-sorted CD8+CD4-CCR7+CD45RA+ naive T cells. These TCRs come from a human donor in good health. Some libraries in this study had Jurkat cell RNA spiked in.

Concerning this clonotype itself: Possible read error: a much larger clone is one base away. The rearrangement links TRBV4-3 to TRBJ2-7; TRBD2 might be the D (7 bases). The CDR3 consists of 15 residues. Per germline, CDR1 LGHNA and CDR2 YSLEER. The CDR3, as DNA: TGCGTCAGCAGCCAAGATAGGGGGGGAGCCTACGAGCAGTACTTC. This encodes CVSSQDRGGAYEQYF.

This clonotype was observed a few times. The chain joins TRBV20-1 to TRBJ2-3, with 10 bases fitting TRBD2. V lost 1 base, J lost 2 bases, and 12 bases stayed unmatched. The CDR3 totals 18 residues. Germline lookup yields CDR1 DFQATT and CDR2 SNEGSKA (reference sequence). The CDR3, as DNA: TGCAGTGCTAGAGTCCCTAGCGGGAGTGGGTCCCACACAGATACGCAGTATTTT. The encoded protein is CSARVPSGSGSHTDTQYF.

The table lists this clonotype with many counts. This chain uses TRBV4-3 with TRBJ2-3; D is possibly TRBD2 (5 bases). CDR3 length equals 17 residues. V lost 0 bases, J lost 0 bases, and 13 bases lay in between. In germline, CDR1 is LGHNA, CDR2 YSLEER. The CDR3 is CASSQDRSGVSTDTQYF. DNA for the CDR3: TGCGCCAGCAGCCAAGATAGGAGCGGAGTAAGCACAGATACGCAGTATTTT.

This chain connects TRBV6-5 to TRBJ2-5; D may match TRBD1 or TRBD2 (5 bases each). V lost 6 bases and J 5 bases, leaving 16 bases between the germline ends. This CDR3 region has 14 residues. CDR1 is MNHEY and CDR2 is SVGAGI in the germline V gene. The CDR3 DNA is TGTGCCAGCAGCTATACTAGGGGTCACGAGACCCAGTACTTC. This translates into CASSYTRGHETQYF.

This clonotype was seen many times. This chain links TRBV7-9 with TRBJ2-3; D gene ambiguous. V shed 4 bases and J shed 6 bases, with 8 bases lying between them. The germline gives CDR1 SEHNR, CDR2 FQNEAQ (reference sequence). The CDR3 contains 12 residues. In DNA form, the CDR3 reads TGTGCCAGCAGCTCCCTGGCTGATACGCAGTATTTT. Amino acid sequence: CASSSLADTQYF.

The sample holds many counts of this clonotype. The V and J genes are TRBV6-2 or TRBV6-3 and TRBJ1-2; TRBD1 is a possible D gene (6 bases). Trimming left V 7 bases short and J 0 bases short, with 18 bases between. The CDR3 extends over 16 amino acids. CDR1 is MNHEY, CDR2 SVGEGT, per germline. The CDR3 region has the DNA TGTGCCAGCAACCTCCTCCCGGACAGCGCTAACTATGGCTACACCTTC. It encodes CASNLLPDSANYGYTF.

This clonotype was picked up a small number of times. The chain couples TRBV15 to TRBJ2-5; D gene unclear. Germline V gene sequence: CDR1 LNHNV, CDR2 YYDKDF (reference sequence). This CDR3 is 17 amino acids long. Between the trimmed V and J ends, which lost 0 bases and 1 base, there was a span of 15 bases. The CDR3 region has the DNA TGTGCCACCAGCAGAGACCCTAATCGACATGCCCAAGAGACCCAGTACTTC. It specifies CATSRDPNRHAQETQYF.

This clonotype was observed at least ten times. This chain joins TRBV12-3 or TRBV12-4 and TRBJ1-5; maybe TRBD1 (5 bases). The CDR3 sequence is 14 residues long. The ends were cut back, 6 bases at V and 4 bases at J, with 13 bases in the middle. The CDR3 DNA is TGTGCCAGCAGGACCGACAGCTCTAATCAGCCCCAGCATTTT. Translated: CASRTDSSNQPQHF.

This clonotype has just a few counts. The chain carries TRBV4-3 and TRBJ2-3; the D gene is possibly TRBD2 (6 bases). The CDR3 is 16 residues long. Germline V gene sequence: CDR1 LGHNA, CDR2 YSLEER. Between the trimmed V and J ends, which lost 0 bases and 2 bases, there was a span of 12 bases. This CDR3 reads CASSQDWDLNTDTQYF. CDR3 sequence (DNA): TGCGCCAGCAGCCAAGATTGGGACTTAAACACAGATACGCAGTATTTT.

J is TRBJ2-1 and V is TRBV4-1; TRBD1 aligns across 11 bases. Germline loops: CDR1 MGHRA, CDR2 YSYEKL. The V segment lost 9 bases and the J segment 6 bases; nucleotides outside the gene matches: 4. The CDR3 sequence is 13 residues long. CDR3 nucleotide sequence: TGCGCCAGTGCAGGGACAGGGGGCAATGAGCAGTTCTTC. It specifies CASAGTGGNEQFF.

The table lists this clonotype with a few counts. A much larger clone differs by one base, so this may be a read error. The chain is built from TRBV19 and TRBJ2-7; D remains unclear. CDR3 length: 14 amino acids. The V and J ends lost 2 bases and 3 bases respectively, with 11 bases between them. Germline V gene lookup returns CDR1 LNHDA and CDR2 SQIVND (reference sequence). The CDR3: CASSITRSDYEQYF. The CDR3 DNA follows: TGTGCCAGTAGTATAACCCGGAGCGACTACGAGCAGTACTTC.

Comment on this clonotype: No conserved phenylalanine or tryptophan is present at the end of the CDR3, so a read error is the likely explanation. The rearrangement joins TRBV2 to TRBJ2-1; 7 bases agree with TRBD2. Germline V lookup: CDR1 SNHLY, CDR2 FYNNEI. V was clipped by 3 bases and J by 0 bases; unmatched bases: 2. This CDR3 comprises 15 residues. Here the CDR3 reads CASSDGLDSYNEQFL. The CDR3 DNA reads as TGTGCCAGCAGTGACGGACTAGACTCCTACAATGAGCAGTTCCTC.

Notes on this clonotype: The junction departs from germline at one end; a sequencing error may be responsible. This chain joins TRBV4-1 and TRBJ1-1, with TRBD1 identical over 7 bases. CDR1 is MGHRA, CDR2 YSYEKL, per germline. The CDR3 contains 16 residues. CDR3 residues: CASSQGPGQVNTEALF. The CDR3 region has the DNA TGCGCCAGCAGCCAAGGTCCAGGACAGGTGAACACTGAAGCTCTCTTT.

This clonotype was observed a single time. This may arise from a read error, as a much more abundant clone is one base away. The chain's CDR3 is CSVEGDNDYGYTF. The DNA of the CDR3 is TGCAGCGTTGAGGGCGACAATGACTATGGCTACACCTTC. The J gene is TRBJ1-2, the V gene TRBV29-1; D call uncertain. V was cut by 3 bases and J by 3 bases, with 11 bases left in between. This CDR3 spans 13 amino acids. Germline CDR1 reads SQVTM; CDR2 reads ANQGSEA.

This clonotype was counted at least ten times. The chain has TRBV30 and TRBJ2-7; D may match TRBD1 or TRBD2 (5 bases each). The germline V gene has CDR1 GTSNPN and CDR2 SVGIG (reference sequence). With 1 base removed from V and 4 bases from J, the gap between germline ends came to 14 bases. CDR3 length equals 14 residues. The CDR3 DNA sequence: TGTGCCTGGAGTGCCCACGGGGCCTTTTACGAGCAGTACTTC. Translating gives CAWSAHGAFYEQYF.

As to this clonotype: A much more abundant neighbour one base away suggests this may be a read error. The rearrangement uses TRBV9 and TRBJ2-5; no clear D gene. The CDR3 consists of 14 residues. Germline V gene sequence: CDR1 SGDLS, CDR2 YYNGEE. CDR3 protein: CAGSVAGVLETQYF. The CDR3 bases are TGTGCCGGCAGCGTAGCTGGGGTACTCGAGACCCAGTACTTC.

This clonotype was seen a handful of times. The CDR3 DNA sequence: TGCAGCGTTGTGGGAAACGAAGAGACCCAGTACTTC. It is translated as CSVVGNEETQYF. The V call is TRBV29-1, the J call TRBJ2-5; D gene unclear. Trimming took 4 bases from V and 3 from J, leaving 9 bases between them. The CDR3 spans 12 residues. The germline V gene has CDR1 SQVTM and CDR2 ANQGSEA.

This clonotype was picked up one time. This may come from a read error, since a much larger clone is one base off. CDR3 sequence reads: CASSEADQGWTVGPYEQYF. CDR3 coding DNA: TGTGCCAGCAGTGAAGCTGACCAGGGTTGGACAGTGGGCCCCTACGAGCAGTACTTC. This rearrangement joins TRBV2 to TRBJ2-7; D possibly corresponds to TRBD1 (6 bases). CDR1 and CDR2 from the germline V gene are SNHLY and FYNNEI. The length of the CDR3 is 19 residues. V was shortened by 0 bases and J by 2 bases, with 23 bases between the two germline ends. Full variable domain (missing parts from reference TRBV2 and TRBJ2-7): EPEVTQTPSHQVTQMGQEVILRCVPISNHLYFYWYRQILGQKVEFLVSFYNNEISEKSEIFDDQFSVERPDGSNFTLKIRSTKLEDSAMYFCASSEADQGWTVGPYEQYFGPGTRLTVT.

Comments on this clonotype: This may arise from a read error, as a much more abundant clone is one base away. The rearrangement joins TRBV20-1 to TRBJ2-6; D is perhaps TRBD1 or TRBD2 (5 bases each). The CDR3 loop spans 14 amino acids. The germline V gene encodes CDR1 DFQATT and CDR2 SNEGSKA (reference sequence). CDR3 DNA sequence: TGCAGTGCTAGAGATATGTCCGGGGCCAACGCCCTGACTTTC. Residues: CSARDMSGANALTF.

This CDR3 is CATSPSVSGELFF. CDR3 coding DNA: TGTGCCACCAGTCCGAGTGTTAGCGGGGAGCTGTTTTTT. This rearrangement joins TRBV24-1 to TRBJ2-2, with unresolved D. Per germline, CDR1 KGHDR and CDR2 SFDVKD. Trimming took off 6 bases at V and 7 bases at J, with 11 bases between the two ends. The CDR3 runs 13 residues.

This chain uses TRBV11-2 with TRBJ2-7; no clear D gene. V lost 4 bases to trimming and J lost 4 bases, with 11 bases between them. The CDR3 totals 13 residues. Germline CDR1 and CDR2: SGHAT and FQNNGV. This chain's CDR3 is CASSWVGFYEQYF. The CDR3 DNA sequence: TGTGCCAGCAGCTGGGTGGGATTTTACGAGCAGTACTTC.

This clonotype has a single count. This chain links TRBV7-9 with TRBJ2-7; maybe TRBD2 (6 bases). V dropped 4 bases and J dropped 6 bases, with 19 bases sitting between them. CDR1 is SEHNR and CDR2 is FQNEAQ in the germline V gene (reference sequence). CDR3 size: 15 residues. In DNA, the CDR3 is TGTGCCAGCAGCTCTGGACTTGCCGCGGGAATCGAGCAGTACTTC. Encoded protein: CASSSGLAAGIEQYF. The full variable domain, with the rest looked up from reference TRBV7-9 and TRBJ2-7, is DTGVSQNPRHKITKRGQNVTFRCDPISEHNRLYWYRQTLGQGPEFLTYFQNEAQLEKSRLLSDRFSAERPKGSFSTLEIQRTEQGDSAMYLCASSSGLAAGIEQYFGPGTRLTVT.

This clonotype was found many times. The chain's CDR3 is CASSLAIVFGTGSPLHF. CDR3 nucleotide sequence: TGTGCCAGCAGCTTAGCGATCGTATTTGGGACGGGGTCACCCCTCCACTTT. The chain is built from TRBV7-2 and TRBJ1-6; D is possibly TRBD1 (5 bases). V was clipped by 0 bases and J by 10 bases, with 19 bases between them. The CDR3 sequence is 17 residues long. CDR1 is SGHTA, CDR2 FQGNSA, per germline.

This clonotype has a handful of counts. The J gene is TRBJ1-1, the V gene TRBV10-3; the match to TRBD1 covers 11 bases. The CDR3 runs 14 residues. Germline-derived CDR1 and CDR2 are ENHRY and SYGVKD. V was clipped by 5 bases and J by 6 bases; unmatched bases: 5. The CDR3: CAISPGQGVPEAFF. DNA for the CDR3: TGTGCCATCAGTCCGGGACAGGGGGTACCTGAAGCTTTCTTT.

Details on this clonotype: Germline and junction disagree at one end, which may indicate a read error. The V gene is TRBV7-9, the J gene TRBJ2-1; tentative D call: TRBD2 (6 bases). The CDR3 is made up of 15 amino acids. The V gene's germline CDR1 is SEHNR and CDR2 FQNEAQ (reference sequence). The CDR3 loop is CASSPPGADYDEQFF. DNA of the CDR3: TGTGCCAGCAGCCCCCCCGGGGCGGACTACGATGAGCAGTTCTTC.

The chain joins TRBV7-9 to TRBJ2-7; the D is unclear. Trimming removed 1 base from V and 3 bases from J, with 10 bases in between. The CDR3 contains 14 residues. Per the germline V gene, CDR1 is SEHNR and CDR2 is FQNEAQ (reference sequence). The CDR3 DNA reads TGTGCCAGCAGCTTAGAGTCGCCCCTCTACGAGCAGTACTTC. Its translation is CASSLESPLYEQYF.

This clonotype was detected many times. The chain recombines TRBV29-1 with TRBJ2-3, with 9 bases matching TRBD1. Trimming at V came to 7 bases and at J to 4 bases, leaving 12 bases not matched to a gene. CDR1 is SQVTM and CDR2 is ANQGSEA in the germline V gene. There are 15 residues in the CDR3. The CDR3 loop reads CSAGGGTGFSDTQYF. CDR3 DNA sequence: TGCAGCGCGGGGGGAGGGACAGGGTTTTCAGATACGCAGTATTTT.

This clonotype was observed at least ten times. The rearrangement links TRBV6-5 to TRBJ2-2; possibly TRBD1 for D (6 bases). V lost 5 bases, J lost 8 bases, and 18 bases lay in between. This CDR3 contains 15 residues. Germline CDR1 MNHEY, CDR2 SVGAGI. The CDR3 DNA reads TGTGCCAGCAGTGTCGATACAGGGCGTCGGGGGGAGCTGTTTTTT. It yields the protein CASSVDTGRRGELFF.